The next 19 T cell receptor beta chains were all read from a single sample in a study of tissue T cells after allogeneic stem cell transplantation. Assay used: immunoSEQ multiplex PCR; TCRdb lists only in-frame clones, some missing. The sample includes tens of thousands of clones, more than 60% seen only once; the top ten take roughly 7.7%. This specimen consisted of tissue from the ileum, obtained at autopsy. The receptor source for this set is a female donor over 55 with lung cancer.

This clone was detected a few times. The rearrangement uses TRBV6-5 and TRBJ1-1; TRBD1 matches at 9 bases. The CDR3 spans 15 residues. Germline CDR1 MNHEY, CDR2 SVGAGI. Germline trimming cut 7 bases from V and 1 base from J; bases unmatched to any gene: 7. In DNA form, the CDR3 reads TGTGCCAGCACCGATGGGACAGGGAGGAACACTGAAGCTTTCTTT. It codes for CASTDGTGRNTEAFF.

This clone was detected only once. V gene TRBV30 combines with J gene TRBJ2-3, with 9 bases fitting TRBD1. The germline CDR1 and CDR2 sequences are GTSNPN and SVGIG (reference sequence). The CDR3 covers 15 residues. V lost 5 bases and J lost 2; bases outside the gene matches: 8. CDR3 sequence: CAWRTGQGTTDTQYF. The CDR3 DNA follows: TGTGCCTGGCGCACCGGACAGGGGACCACAGATACGCAGTATTTT. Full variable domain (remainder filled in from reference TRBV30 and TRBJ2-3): SQTIHQWPATLVQPVGSPLSLECTVEGTSNPNLYWYRQAAGRGLQLLFYSVGIGQISSEVPQNLSASRPQDRQFILSSKKLLLSDSGFYLCAWRTGQGTTDTQYFGPGTRLTVL.

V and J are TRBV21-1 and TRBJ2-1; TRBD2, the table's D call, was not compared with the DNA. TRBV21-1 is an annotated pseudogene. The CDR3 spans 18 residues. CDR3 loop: CASSRTISLETIYNEQFF. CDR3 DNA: TGTGCCAGCAGCCGAACTATATCCCTCGAGACCATCTACAATGAGCAGTTCTTC.

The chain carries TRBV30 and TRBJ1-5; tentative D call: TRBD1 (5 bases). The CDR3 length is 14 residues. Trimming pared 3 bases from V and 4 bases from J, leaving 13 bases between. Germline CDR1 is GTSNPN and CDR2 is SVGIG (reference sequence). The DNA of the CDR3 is TGTGCCTGGAGCGCCGGAGGGGCGAATCAGCCCCAGCATTTT. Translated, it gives CAWSAGGANQPQHF.

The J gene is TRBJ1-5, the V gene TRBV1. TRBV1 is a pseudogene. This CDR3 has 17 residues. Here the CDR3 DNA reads TGCACCAGCAGCCGGCAGATAACTAGCATCTCCCTCAGGCCCCAGCATTTT. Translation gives CTSSRQITSISLRPQHF.

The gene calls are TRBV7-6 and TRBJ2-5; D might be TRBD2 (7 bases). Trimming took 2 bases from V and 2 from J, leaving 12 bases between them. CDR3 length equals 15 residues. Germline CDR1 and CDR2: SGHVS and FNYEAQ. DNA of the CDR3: TGTGCCAGCAGCTTACGGGGGGCCCTTCAAGAGACCCAGTACTTC. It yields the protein CASSLRGALQETQYF.

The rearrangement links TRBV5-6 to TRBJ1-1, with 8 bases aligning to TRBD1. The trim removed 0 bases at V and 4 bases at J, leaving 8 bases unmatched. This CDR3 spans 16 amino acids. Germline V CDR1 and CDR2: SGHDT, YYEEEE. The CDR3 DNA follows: TGTGCCAGCAGCTTGGTAGGCAGGGGGCGCGGCACTGAAGCTTTCTTT. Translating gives CASSLVGRGRGTEAFF. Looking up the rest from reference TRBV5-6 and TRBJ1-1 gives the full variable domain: DAGVTQSPTHLIKTRGQQVTLRCSPKSGHDTVSWYQQALGQGPQFIFQYYEEEERQRGNFPDRFSGHQFPNYSSELNVNALLLGDSALYLCASSLVGRGRGTEAFFGQGTRLTVV.

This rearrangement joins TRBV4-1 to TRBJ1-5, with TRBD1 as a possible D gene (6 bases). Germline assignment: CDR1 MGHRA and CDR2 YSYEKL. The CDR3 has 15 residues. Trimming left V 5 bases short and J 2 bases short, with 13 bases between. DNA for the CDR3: TGCGCCAGCAGCGATTACAGGGAAGGCAATCAGCCCCAGCATTTT. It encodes CASSDYREGNQPQHF.

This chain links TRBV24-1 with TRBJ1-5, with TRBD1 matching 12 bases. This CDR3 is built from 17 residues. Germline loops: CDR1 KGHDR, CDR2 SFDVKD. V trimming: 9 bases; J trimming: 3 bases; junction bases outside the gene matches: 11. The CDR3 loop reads CATQSRDRGRINQPQHF. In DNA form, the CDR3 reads TGTGCCACCCAGTCCCGGGACAGGGGGCGGATCAATCAGCCCCAGCATTTT.

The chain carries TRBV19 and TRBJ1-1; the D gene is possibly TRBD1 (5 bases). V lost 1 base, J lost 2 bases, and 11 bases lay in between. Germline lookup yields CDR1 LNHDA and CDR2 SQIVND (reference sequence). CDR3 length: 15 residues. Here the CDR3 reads CASSIGTHGNTEAFF. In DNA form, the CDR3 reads TGTGCCAGTAGTATAGGGACACATGGTAACACTGAAGCTTTCTTT.

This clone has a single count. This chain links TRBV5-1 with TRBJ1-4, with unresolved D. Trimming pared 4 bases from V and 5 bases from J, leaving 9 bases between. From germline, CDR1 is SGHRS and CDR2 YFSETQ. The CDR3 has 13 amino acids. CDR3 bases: TGCGCCAGCAGCAGCGGTCTAAATGAAAAACTGTTTTTT. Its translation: CASSSGLNEKLFF. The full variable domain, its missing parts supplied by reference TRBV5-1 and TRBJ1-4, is KAGVTQTPRYLIKTRGQQVTLSCSPISGHRSVSWYQQTPGQGLQFLFEYFSETQRNKGNFPGRFSGRQFSNSRSEMNVSTLELGDSALYLCASSSGLNEKLFFGSGTQLSVL.

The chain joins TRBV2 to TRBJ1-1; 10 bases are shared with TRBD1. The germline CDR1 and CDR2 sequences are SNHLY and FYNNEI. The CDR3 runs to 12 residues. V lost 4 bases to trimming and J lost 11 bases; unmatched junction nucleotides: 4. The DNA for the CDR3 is TGTGCCAGCAGTGGGGACAGGGGAACTGCTTTCTTT. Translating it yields CASSGDRGTAFF.

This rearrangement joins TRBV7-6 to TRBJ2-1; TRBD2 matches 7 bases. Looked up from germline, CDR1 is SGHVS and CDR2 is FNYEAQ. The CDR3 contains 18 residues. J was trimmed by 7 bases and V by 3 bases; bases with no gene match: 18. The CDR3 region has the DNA TGTGCCAGCAGCTTGCTGCGCGGGAGAGGGGCCTTGGATAATGAGCAGTTCTTC. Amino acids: CASSLLRGRGALDNEQFF.

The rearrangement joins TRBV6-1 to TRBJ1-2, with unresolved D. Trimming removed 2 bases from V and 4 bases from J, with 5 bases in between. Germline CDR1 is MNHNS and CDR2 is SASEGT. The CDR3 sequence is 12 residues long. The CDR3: CASSERLYGYTF. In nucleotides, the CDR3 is TGTGCCAGCAGTGAACGACTCTATGGCTACACCTTC.

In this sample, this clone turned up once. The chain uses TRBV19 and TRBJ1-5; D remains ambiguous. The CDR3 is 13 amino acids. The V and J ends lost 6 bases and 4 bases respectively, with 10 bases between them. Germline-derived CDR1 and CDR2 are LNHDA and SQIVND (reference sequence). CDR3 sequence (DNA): TGTGCCAGTAGGAGGGTATGGAATCAGCCCCAGCATTTT. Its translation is CASRRVWNQPQHF. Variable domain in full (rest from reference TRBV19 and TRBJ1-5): DGGITQSPKYLFRKEGQNVTLSCEQNLNHDAMYWYRQDPGQGLRLIYYSQIVNDFQKGDIAEGYSVSREKKESFPLTVTSAQKNPTAFYLCASRRVWNQPQHFGDGTRLSIL.

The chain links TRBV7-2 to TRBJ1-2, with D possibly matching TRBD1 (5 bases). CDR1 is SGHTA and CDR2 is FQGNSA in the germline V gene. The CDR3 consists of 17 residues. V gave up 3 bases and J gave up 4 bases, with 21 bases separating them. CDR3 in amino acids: CASSFAPTDRRGYGYTF. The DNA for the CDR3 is TGTGCCAGCAGCTTTGCCCCGACAGATAGAAGGGGCTATGGCTACACCTTC. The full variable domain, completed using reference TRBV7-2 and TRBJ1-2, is GAGVSQSPSNKVTEKGKDVELRCDPISGHTALYWYRQSLGQGLEFLIYFQGNSAPDKSGLPSDRFSAERTGGSVSTLTIQRTQQEDSAVYLCASSFAPTDRRGYGYTFGSGTRLTVV.

This chain's CDR3 is CASSPRTSGRRNEQFF. As DNA, the CDR3 is TGTGCCAGCAGCCCTAGGACTAGCGGGAGGCGGAATGAGCAGTTCTTC. This rearrangement joins TRBV11-2 to TRBJ2-1; 14 bases fit TRBD2. The CDR3 contains 16 residues. J lost 7 bases, V lost 5 bases, and 7 bases had no gene match. Germline V gene lookup returns CDR1 SGHAT and CDR2 FQNNGV.

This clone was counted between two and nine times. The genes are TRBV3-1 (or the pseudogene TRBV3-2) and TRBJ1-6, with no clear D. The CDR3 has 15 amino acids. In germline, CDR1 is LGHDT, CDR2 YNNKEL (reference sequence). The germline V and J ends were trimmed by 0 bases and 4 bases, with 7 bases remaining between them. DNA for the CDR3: TGTGCCAGCAGCCAAGATCCGCGATATAATTCACCCCTCCACTTT. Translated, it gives CASSQDPRYNSPLHF.

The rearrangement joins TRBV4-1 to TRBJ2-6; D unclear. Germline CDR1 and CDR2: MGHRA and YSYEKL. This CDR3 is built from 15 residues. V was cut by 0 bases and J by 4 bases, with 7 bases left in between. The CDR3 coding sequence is TGCGCCAGCAGCCAAGAGGGTTCCGGGGCCAACGTCCTGACTTTC. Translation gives CASSQEGSGANVLTF.